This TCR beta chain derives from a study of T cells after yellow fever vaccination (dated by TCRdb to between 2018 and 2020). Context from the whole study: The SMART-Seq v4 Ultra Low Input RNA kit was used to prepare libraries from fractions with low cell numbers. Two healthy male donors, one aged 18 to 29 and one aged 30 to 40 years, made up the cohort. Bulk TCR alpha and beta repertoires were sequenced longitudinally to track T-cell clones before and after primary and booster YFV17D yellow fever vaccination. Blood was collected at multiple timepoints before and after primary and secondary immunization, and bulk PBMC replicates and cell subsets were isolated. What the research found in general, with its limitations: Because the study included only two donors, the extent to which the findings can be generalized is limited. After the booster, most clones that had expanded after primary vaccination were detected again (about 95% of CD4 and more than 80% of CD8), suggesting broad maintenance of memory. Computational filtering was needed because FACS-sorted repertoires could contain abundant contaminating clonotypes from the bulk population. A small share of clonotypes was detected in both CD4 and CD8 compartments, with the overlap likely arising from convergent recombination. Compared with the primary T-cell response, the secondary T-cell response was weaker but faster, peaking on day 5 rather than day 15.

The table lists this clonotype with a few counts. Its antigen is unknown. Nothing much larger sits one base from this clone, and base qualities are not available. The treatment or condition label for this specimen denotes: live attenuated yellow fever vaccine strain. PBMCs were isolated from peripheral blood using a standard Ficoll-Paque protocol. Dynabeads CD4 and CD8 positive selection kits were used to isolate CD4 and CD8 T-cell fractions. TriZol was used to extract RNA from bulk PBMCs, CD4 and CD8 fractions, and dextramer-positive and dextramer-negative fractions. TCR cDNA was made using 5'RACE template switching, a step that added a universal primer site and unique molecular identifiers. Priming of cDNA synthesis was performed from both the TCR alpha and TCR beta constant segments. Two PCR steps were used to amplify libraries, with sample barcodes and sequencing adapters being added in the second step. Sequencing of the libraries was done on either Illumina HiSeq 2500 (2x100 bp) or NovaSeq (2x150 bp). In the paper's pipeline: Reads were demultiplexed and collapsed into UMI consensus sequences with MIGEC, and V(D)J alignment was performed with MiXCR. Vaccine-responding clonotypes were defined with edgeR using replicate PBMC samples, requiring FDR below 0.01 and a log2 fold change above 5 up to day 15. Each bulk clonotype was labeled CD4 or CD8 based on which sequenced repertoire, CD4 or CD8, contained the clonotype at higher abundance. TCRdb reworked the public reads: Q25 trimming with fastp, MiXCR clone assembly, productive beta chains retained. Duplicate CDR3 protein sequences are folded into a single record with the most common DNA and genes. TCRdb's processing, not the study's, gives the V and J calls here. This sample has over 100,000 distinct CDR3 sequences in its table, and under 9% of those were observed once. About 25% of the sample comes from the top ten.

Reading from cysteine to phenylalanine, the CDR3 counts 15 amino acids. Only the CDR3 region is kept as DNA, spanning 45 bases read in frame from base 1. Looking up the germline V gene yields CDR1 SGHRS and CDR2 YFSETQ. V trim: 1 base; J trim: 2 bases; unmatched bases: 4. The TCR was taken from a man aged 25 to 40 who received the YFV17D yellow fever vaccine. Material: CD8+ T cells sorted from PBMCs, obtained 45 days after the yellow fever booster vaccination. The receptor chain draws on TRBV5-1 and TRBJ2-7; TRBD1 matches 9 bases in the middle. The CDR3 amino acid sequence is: CASSLKGQGTYEQYF. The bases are TGCGCCAGCAGCTTGAAGGGACAGGGTACCTACGAGCAGTACTTC. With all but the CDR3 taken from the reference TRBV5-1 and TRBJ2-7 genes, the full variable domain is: KAGVTQTPRYLIKTRGQQVTLSCSPISGHRSVSWYQQTPGQGLQFLFEYFSETQRNKGNFPGRFSGRQFSNSRSEMNVSTLELGDSALYLCASSLKGQGTYEQYFGPGTRLTVT.